This T cell receptor (beta chain) was profiled in a study of identical twins. Study outcomes and limitations: Zero-insertion results could be subject to partial confounding by invariant MAIT and iNKT cells.

V lost 2 bases to trimming and J lost 4 bases; unmatched junction nucleotides: 6. CDR3 length equals 17 residues. Germline CDR1 and CDR2: MNHEY and SMNVEV (reference sequence). Each cDNA held unique molecular identifiers, and template switching gave it a universal primer site. Each CDR3 protein gets one entry after TCRdb re-called the 5' RACE reads with MiXCR. This table has under 900,000 distinct CDR3 sequences, roughly an eighth appearing once. This clonotype was picked up a small number of times. The target antigen is unknown. These data were also reused for a study on yellow fever vaccine responses in identical twins.

The TCR sequence derives from a woman aged 18-29 years in good health. Sequences were obtained from PBMCs. The rearrangement links TRBV27 to TRBJ2-2, with 11 bases that match TRBD2. This CDR3 reads CASSLVAGGPFTGELFF. CDR3 bases: TGTGCCAGCAGTTTAGTAGCGGGGGGGCCCTTCACCGGGGAGCTGTTTTTT.